This T cell receptor (beta chain) derives from a study of blood T cell repertoires in COVID-19. Study-level information: Samples came from the United States, Italy and Spain, spanning acute and convalescent COVID-19. PBMCs, B-cell-depleted T cells, or T cells provided the cDNA or gDNA that made up the material.

From germline, CDR1 is GTSNPN and CDR2 SVGIG (reference sequence). There are 13 residues in the CDR3. V shed 0 bases and J shed 4 bases, with 9 bases lying between them. Original data processing: The assay estimated nucleated cells by amplifying reference gene primers. Measured with immunoSEQ multiplex PCR; TCRdb has only the in-frame clones, and not every one. From that table come the V and J calls and clone size; the DNA was used to work out D and trimming. The sample records just under 60,000 clones, about 91% being singletons. The receptor's source is a man between 60 and 70 years old with acute or convalescent COVID-19. Material: peripheral blood. The chain carries TRBV30 and TRBJ1-2, with D possibly being TRBD1 (5 bases). CDR3 sequence reads: CAWSVQGVYGYTF. CDR3 in DNA: TGTGCCTGGAGTGTACAAGGGGTCTATGGCTACACCTTC. The whole variable domain, remainder taken from reference TRBV30 and TRBJ1-2, is SQTIHQWPATLVQPVGSPLSLECTVEGTSNPNLYWYRQAAGRGLQLLFYSVGIGQISSEVPQNLSASRPQDRQFILSSKKLLLSDSGFYLCAWSVQGVYGYTFGSGTRLTVV.